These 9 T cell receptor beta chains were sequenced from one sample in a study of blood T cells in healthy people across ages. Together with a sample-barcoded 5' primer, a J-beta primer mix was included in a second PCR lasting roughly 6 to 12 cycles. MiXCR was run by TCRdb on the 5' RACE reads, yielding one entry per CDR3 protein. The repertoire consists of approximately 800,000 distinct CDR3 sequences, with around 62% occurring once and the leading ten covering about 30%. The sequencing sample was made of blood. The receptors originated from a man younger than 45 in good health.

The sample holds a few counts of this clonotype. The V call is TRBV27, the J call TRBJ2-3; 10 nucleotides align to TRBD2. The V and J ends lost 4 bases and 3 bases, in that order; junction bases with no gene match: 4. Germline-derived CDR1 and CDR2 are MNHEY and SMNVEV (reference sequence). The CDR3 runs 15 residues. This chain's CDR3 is CASSSQRGGTDTQYF. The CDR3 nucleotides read TGTGCCAGCAGTTCTCAGCGGGGGGGGACAGATACGCAGTATTTT.

CDR3 region: CASSLLPMGNTEAFF. Here the CDR3 DNA reads TGTGCCAGCAGCTTACTTCCCATGGGGAACACTGAAGCTTTCTTT. The chain employs TRBV7-3 and TRBJ1-1; no clear D. Trimming cost V 2 bases and J 1 base, with 11 bases left between them. CDR3 size: 15 residues. CDR1 is SGHTA, CDR2 FQGTGA, per germline. The whole variable domain, remainder taken from reference TRBV7-3 and TRBJ1-1, is GAGVSQTPSNKVTEKGKYVELRCDPISGHTALYWYRQSLGQGPEFLIYFQGTGAADDSGLPNDRFFAVRPEGSVSTLKIQRTERGDSAVYLCASSLLPMGNTEAFFGQGTRLTVV.

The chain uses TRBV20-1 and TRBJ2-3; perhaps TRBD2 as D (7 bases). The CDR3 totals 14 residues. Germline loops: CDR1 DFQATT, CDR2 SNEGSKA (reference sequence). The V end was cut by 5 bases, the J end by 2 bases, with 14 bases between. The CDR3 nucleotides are TGCAGTGCTCCCCAGGCGGGGGCCACAGATACGCAGTATTTT. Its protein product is CSAPQAGATDTQYF.

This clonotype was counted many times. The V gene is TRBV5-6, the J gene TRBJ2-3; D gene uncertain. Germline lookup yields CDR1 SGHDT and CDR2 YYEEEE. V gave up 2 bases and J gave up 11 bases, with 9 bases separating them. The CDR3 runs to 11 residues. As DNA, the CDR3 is TGTGCCAGCAGCTTTCAGAGGAAGCAGTATTTT. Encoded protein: CASSFQRKQYF.

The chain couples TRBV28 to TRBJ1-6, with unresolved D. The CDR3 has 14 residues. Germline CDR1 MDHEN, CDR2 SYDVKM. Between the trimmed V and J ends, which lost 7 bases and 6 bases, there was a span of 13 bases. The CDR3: CASTLGGFNSPLHF. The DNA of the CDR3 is TGTGCCAGCACCCTAGGTGGGTTTAATTCACCCCTCCACTTT.

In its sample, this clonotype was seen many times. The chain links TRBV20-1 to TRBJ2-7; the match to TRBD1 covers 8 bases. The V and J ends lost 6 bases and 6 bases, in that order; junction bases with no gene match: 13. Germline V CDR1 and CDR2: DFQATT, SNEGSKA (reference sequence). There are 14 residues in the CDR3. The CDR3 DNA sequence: TGCAGTGCCAGGGGACAGGTCTTTTCCGGCGAGCAGTACTTC. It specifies CSARGQVFSGEQYF.

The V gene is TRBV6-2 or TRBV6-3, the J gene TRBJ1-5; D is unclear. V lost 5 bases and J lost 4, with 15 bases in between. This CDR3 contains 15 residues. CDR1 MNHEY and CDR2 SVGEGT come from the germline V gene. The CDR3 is CASSPSGLDNQPQHF. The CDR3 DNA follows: TGTGCCAGCAGTCCCTCCGGGTTGGATAATCAGCCCCAGCATTTT.

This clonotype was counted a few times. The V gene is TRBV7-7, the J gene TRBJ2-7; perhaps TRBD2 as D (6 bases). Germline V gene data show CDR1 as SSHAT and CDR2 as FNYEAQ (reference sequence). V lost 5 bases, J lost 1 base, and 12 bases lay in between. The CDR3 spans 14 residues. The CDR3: CASSPGLESYEQYF. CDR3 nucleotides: TGTGCCAGCAGCCCGGGACTGGAATCCTACGAGCAGTACTTC. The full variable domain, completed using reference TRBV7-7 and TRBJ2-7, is GAGVSQSPRYKVTKRGQDVTLRCDPISSHATLYWYQQALGQGPEFLTYFNYEAQPDKSGLPSDRFSAERPEGSISTLTIQRTEQRDSAMYRCASSPGLESYEQYFGPGTRLTVT.

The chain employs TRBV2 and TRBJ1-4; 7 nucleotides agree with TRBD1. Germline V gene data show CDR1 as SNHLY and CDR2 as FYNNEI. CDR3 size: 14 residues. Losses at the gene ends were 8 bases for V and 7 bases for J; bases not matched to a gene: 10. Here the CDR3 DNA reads TGTGCCAGCGCGGGCTTGACAGGGACTGAAAAACTGTTTTTT. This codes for CASAGLTGTEKLFF.